This T cell receptor (beta chain) was identified during a study of shared T cell receptors in the human thymus. Generated by immunoSEQ multiplex PCR, the TCRdb table keeps only in-frame clones and is missing some. The table includes about 380,000 clones, 85% to 95% detected once. Trimming stripped 0 bases from V and 8 bases from J, with 13 bases between. Per germline, CDR1 SQVTM and CDR2 ANQGSEA. The CDR3 length is 13 residues. Sequencing used thymocytes. The chain is built from TRBV29-1 and TRBJ1-2, with no clear D. This sequence originates from a human donor. CDR3 nucleotide sequence: TGCAGCGTTGAAGAGGCGACGGATTGCGGCTACACCTTC. Its protein is CSVEEATDCGYTF. The full variable domain, in which reference TRBV29-1 and TRBJ1-2 provide the parts outside the CDR3, is SAVISQKPSRDICQRGTSLTIQCQVDSQVTMMFWYRQQPGQSLTLIATANQGSEATYESGFVIDKFPISRPNLTFSTLTVSNMSPEDSSIYLCSVEEATDCGYTFGSGTRLTVV.